The 14 T cell receptor beta chains below come from one sample, sequenced in a study of T cell repertoires in cytomegalovirus infection. TCRdb fed the reads into MiXCR, producing one record per CDR3 protein. The repertoire holds hundreds of thousands of distinct CDR3 sequences, with roughly a tenth as singletons. Sequencing was performed on PBMCs. These TCRs come from a human donor in good health (CMV status not recorded). Some clones in this sample may be carry-over from other donors' samples.

Ten or more counts support this clonotype. The chain joins TRBV7-2 to TRBJ1-6; weak D call: TRBD1 (5 bases). This CDR3 contains 14 residues. Germline loops: CDR1 SGHTA, CDR2 FQGNSA. V was trimmed by 7 bases and J by 7 bases, leaving 14 bases between them. CDR3 coding DNA: TGTGCCAGCAACCTTGCCGGGACCAATTCACCCCTCCACTTT. Residues: CASNLAGTNSPLHF. Drawing the rest from reference TRBV7-2 and TRBJ1-6, the complete variable domain is GAGVSQSPSNKVTEKGKDVELRCDPISGHTALYWYRQSLGQGLEFLIYFQGNSAPDKSGLPSDRFSAERTGGSVSTLTIQRTQQEDSAVYLCASNLAGTNSPLHFGNGTRLTVT.

In this sample, this clonotype turned up many times. V usage is TRBV7-2 and J usage is TRBJ1-6; D is perhaps TRBD1 (5 bases). Germline V gene sequence: CDR1 SGHTA, CDR2 FQGNSA. Trimming left V 3 bases short and J 9 bases short, with 6 bases between. The CDR3 spans 12 residues. CDR3 sequence: CASSFGGSPLHF. The CDR3 region has the DNA TGTGCCAGCAGCTTTGGGGGTTCACCCCTCCACTTT. Variable domain in full (rest from reference TRBV7-2 and TRBJ1-6): GAGVSQSPSNKVTEKGKDVELRCDPISGHTALYWYRQSLGQGLEFLIYFQGNSAPDKSGLPSDRFSAERTGGSVSTLTIQRTQQEDSAVYLCASSFGGSPLHFGNGTRLTVT.

This clonotype has at least ten counts. The rearrangement uses TRBV29-1 and TRBJ2-7; D gene unclear. Looked up from germline, CDR1 is SQVTM and CDR2 is ANQGSEA. The CDR3 extends over 11 amino acids. Deletions cut 5 bases from V and 3 bases from J, with 8 bases between. The CDR3 region is CSVTTIYEQYF. CDR3 DNA: TGCAGCGTTACAACCATCTACGAGCAGTACTTC.

The chain uses TRBV20-1 and TRBJ1-5; D is perhaps TRBD1 (5 bases). Per germline, CDR1 DFQATT and CDR2 SNEGSKA (reference sequence). This CDR3 spans 15 amino acids. V lost 4 bases and J lost 0, with 13 bases in between. The CDR3 coding sequence is TGCAGTGCTACTCGAATAGACAGTAGCAATCAGCCCCAGCATTTT. Translated, it gives CSATRIDSSNQPQHF.

This clonotype was recorded at least ten times. The rearrangement links TRBV7-2 to TRBJ1-1; D might be TRBD1 (5 bases). Germline lookup yields CDR1 SGHTA and CDR2 FQGNSA. This CDR3 contains 15 residues. V was cut by 1 base and J by 8 bases, with 17 bases left in between. The CDR3 here is CASSLVGLGPTEAFF. The CDR3 region has the DNA TGTGCCAGCAGCTTAGTGGGCCTGGGGCCTACGGAAGCTTTCTTT.

This clonotype showed up just a few times. The CDR3 DNA reads TGTGCCAGCGCAGGTACTGGCTACACCTTC. Its protein product is CASAGTGYTF. V and J are TRBV2 and TRBJ1-2; no clear D. Germline-derived CDR1 and CDR2 are SNHLY and FYNNEI. The V end lost 8 bases, the J end lost 7 bases, and 8 bases lay between the germline ends. The CDR3 contains 10 residues.

This clonotype was picked up many times. This chain connects TRBV5-1 to TRBJ2-7; D possibly matches TRBD1 or TRBD2 (6 bases each). The V gene's germline CDR1 is SGHRS and CDR2 YFSETQ. The CDR3 covers 14 residues. The V end lost 5 bases, the J end lost 6 bases, and 18 bases lay between the germline ends. CDR3 sequence reads: CASSRGGQLSEQYF. The CDR3 DNA follows: TGCGCCAGCAGTCGAGGGGGGCAACTTTCCGAGCAGTACTTC.

This clonotype was counted many times. This sequence joins TRBV7-2 and TRBJ1-5; D is undetermined. The CDR3 is 12 amino acids. V lost 3 bases to trimming and J lost 7 bases, with 7 bases between them. The germline V gene has CDR1 SGHTA and CDR2 FQGNSA. The CDR3 DNA reads as TGTGCCAGCAGCTTGAGAGGCCAGCCCCAGCATTTT. It encodes CASSLRGQPQHF.

There are many counts of this clonotype. This sequence joins TRBV7-2 and TRBJ2-2, with D possibly TRBD2 on 7 matching bases. The germline gives CDR1 SGHTA, CDR2 FQGNSA. The CDR3 covers 14 residues. V lost 10 bases, J lost 5 bases, and 17 bases lay in between. CDR3 in DNA: TGTGCCACTCAACGGGGGGCTTGGACCGGGGAGCTGTTTTTT. It yields the protein CATQRGAWTGELFF.

The genes are TRBV2 and TRBJ2-5; TRBD2 matches 9 bases. The germline V gene has CDR1 SNHLY and CDR2 FYNNEI. CDR3 size: 15 residues. V shed 2 bases and J 4 bases; nucleotides not matched to a gene: 5. CDR3 in amino acids: CASSESLAGRETQYF. The CDR3 DNA reads as TGTGCCAGCAGTGAAAGTCTAGCGGGGCGAGAGACCCAGTACTTC.

A few counts support this clonotype. The genes are TRBV20-1 and TRBJ2-7, with 10 bases identical to TRBD2. The germline V gene encodes CDR1 DFQATT and CDR2 SNEGSKA (reference sequence). The CDR3 is made up of 15 amino acids. V was clipped by 2 bases and J by 1 base; unmatched bases: 5. In DNA, the CDR3 is TGCAGTGCTAGAAGCCTAGCGGGGGTTTCCTACGAGCAGTACGTC. It translates to CSARSLAGVSYEQYV.

This chain links TRBV28 with TRBJ1-1; possibly TRBD1 for D (5 bases). Trimming pared 2 bases from V and 11 bases from J, leaving 15 bases between. The CDR3 contains 13 residues. Per germline, CDR1 MDHEN and CDR2 SYDVKM. DNA for the CDR3: TGTGCCAGCAGTTTAGGGGGTTCAAGGAGGGCTTTCTTT. Its translation: CASSLGGSRRAFF.

This clonotype was counted at least ten times. The chain joins TRBV20-1 to TRBJ2-1; 8 nucleotides match TRBD2. V lost 0 bases and J lost 5; bases outside the gene matches: 9. The germline V gene encodes CDR1 DFQATT and CDR2 SNEGSKA (reference sequence). The CDR3 consists of 16 residues. The CDR3 here is CSARDPAGGWDNEQFF. The CDR3 DNA reads as TGCAGTGCTAGAGATCCGGCGGGGGGATGGGACAATGAGCAGTTCTTC.

The sample holds many counts of this clonotype. V and J are TRBV27 and TRBJ2-3; D gene ambiguous. V dropped 4 bases and J dropped 2 bases, with 13 bases sitting between them. The CDR3 has 15 amino acids. CDR1 MNHEY and CDR2 SMNVEV come from the germline V gene (reference sequence). CDR3 DNA sequence: TGTGCCAGCAGTTCCAAACCCTTCATCACAGATACGCAGTATTTT. Amino acids: CASSSKPFITDTQYF.